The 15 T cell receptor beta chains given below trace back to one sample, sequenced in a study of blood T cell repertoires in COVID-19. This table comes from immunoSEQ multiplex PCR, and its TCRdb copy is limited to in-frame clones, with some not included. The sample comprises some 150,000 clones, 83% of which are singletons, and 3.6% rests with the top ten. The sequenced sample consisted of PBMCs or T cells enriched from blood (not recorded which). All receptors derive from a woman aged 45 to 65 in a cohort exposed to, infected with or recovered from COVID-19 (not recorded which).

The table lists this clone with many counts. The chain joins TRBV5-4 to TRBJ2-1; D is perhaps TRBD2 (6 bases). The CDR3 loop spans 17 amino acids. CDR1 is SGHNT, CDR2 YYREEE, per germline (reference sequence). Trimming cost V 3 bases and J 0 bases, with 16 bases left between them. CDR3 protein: CASSSGTPRSSYNEQFF. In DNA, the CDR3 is TGTGCCAGCAGCTCAGGGACTCCCAGGAGCTCCTACAATGAGCAGTTCTTC.

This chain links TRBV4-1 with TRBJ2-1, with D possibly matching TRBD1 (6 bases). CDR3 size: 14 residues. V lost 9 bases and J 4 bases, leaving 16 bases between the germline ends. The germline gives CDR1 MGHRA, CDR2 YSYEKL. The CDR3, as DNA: TGCGCCAGTAACCTGGGACATGATTACAATGAGCAGTTCTTC. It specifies CASNLGHDYNEQFF.

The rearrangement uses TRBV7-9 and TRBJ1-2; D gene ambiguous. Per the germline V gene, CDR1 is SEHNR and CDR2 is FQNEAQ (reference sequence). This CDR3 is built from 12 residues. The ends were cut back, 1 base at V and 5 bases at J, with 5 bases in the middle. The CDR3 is CASSLDTYGYTF. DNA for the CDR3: TGTGCCAGCAGCTTAGACACGTATGGCTACACCTTC.

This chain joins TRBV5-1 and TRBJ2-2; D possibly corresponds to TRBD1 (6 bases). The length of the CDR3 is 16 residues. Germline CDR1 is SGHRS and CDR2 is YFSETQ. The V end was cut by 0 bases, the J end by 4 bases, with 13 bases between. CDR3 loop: CASSLVGGDVTGELFF. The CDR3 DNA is TGCGCCAGCAGCTTGGTAGGGGGAGACGTCACCGGGGAGCTGTTTTTT.

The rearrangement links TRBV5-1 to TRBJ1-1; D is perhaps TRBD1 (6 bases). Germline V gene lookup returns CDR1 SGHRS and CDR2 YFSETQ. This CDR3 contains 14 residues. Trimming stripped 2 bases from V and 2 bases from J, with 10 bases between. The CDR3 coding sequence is TGCGCCAGCAGCTTCAGGGGACCCAACACTGAAGCTTTCTTT. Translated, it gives CASSFRGPNTEAFF.

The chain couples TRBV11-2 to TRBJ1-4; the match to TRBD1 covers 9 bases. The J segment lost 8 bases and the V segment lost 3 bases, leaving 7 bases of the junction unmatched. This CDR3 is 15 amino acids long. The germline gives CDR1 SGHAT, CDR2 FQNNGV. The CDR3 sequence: CASSLEPGQGEKLFF. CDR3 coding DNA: TGTGCCAGCAGCTTGGAACCGGGACAGGGAGAAAAACTGTTTTTT. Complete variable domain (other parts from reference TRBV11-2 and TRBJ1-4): EAGVAQSPRYKIIEKRQSVAFWCNPISGHATLYWYQQILGQGPKLLIQFQNNGVVDDSQLPKDRFSAERLKGVDSTLKIQPAKLEDSAVYLCASSLEPGQGEKLFFGSGTQLSVL.

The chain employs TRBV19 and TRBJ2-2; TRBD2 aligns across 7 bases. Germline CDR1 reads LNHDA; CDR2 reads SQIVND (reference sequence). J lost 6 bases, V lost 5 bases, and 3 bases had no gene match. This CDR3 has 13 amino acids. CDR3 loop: CASSPAGAGELFF. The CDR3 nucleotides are TGTGCCAGTAGTCCTGCGGGAGCCGGGGAGCTGTTTTTT.

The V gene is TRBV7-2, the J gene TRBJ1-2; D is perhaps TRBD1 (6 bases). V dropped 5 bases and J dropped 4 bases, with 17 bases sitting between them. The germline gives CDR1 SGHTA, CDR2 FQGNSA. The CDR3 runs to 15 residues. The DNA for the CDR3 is TGTGCCAGCAGCCCTGAGGGGACACCCCTCTATGGCTACACCTTC. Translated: CASSPEGTPLYGYTF.

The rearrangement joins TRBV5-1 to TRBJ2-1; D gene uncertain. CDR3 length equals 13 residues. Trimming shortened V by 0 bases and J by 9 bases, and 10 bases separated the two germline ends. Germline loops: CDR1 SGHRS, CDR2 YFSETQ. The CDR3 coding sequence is TGCGCCAGCAGCTTGGGTCAGCCGGGTGAGCAGTTCTTC. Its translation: CASSLGQPGEQFF.

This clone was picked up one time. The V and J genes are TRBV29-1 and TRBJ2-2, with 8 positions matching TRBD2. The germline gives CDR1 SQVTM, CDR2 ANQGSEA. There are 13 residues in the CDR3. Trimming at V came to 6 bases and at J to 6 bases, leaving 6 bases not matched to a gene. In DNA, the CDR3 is TGCAGCGTCCGGAGAGCGGGAGCCGGGGAGCTGTTTTTT. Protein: CSVRRAGAGELFF.

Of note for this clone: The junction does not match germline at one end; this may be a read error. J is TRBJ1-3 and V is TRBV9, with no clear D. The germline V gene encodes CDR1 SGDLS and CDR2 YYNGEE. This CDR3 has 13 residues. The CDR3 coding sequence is TGTGCCAGCAGCGTAGCGGATGGAGACACCATATATTTT. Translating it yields CASSVADGDTIYF.

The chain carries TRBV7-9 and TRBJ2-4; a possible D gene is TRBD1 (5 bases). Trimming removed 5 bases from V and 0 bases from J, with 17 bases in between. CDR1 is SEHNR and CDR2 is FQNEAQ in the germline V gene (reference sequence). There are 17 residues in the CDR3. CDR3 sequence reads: CASSHDSGFLAKNIQYF. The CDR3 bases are TGTGCCAGCAGCCACGACTCAGGGTTCCTAGCCAAAAACATTCAGTACTTC.

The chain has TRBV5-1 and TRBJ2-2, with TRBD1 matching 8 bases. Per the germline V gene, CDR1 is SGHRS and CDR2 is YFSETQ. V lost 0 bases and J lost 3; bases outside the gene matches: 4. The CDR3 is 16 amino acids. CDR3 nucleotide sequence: TGCGCCAGCAGCTTGGACAGGGGGATCGACACCGGGGAGCTGTTTTTT. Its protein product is CASSLDRGIDTGELFF.

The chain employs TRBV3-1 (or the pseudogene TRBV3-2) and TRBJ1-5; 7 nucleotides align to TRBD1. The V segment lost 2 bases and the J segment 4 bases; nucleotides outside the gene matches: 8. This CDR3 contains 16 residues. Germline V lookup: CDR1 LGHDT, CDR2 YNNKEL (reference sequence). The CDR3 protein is CASSQRKQGLNQPQHF. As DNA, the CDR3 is TGTGCCAGCAGCCAACGTAAACAGGGGCTGAATCAGCCCCAGCATTTT.

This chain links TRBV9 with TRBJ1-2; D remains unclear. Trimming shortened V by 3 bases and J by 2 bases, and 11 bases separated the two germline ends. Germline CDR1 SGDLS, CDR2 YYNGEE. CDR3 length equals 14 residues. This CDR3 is CASSAGRGNYGYTF. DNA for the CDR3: TGTGCCAGCAGCGCGGGCCGGGGAAACTATGGCTACACCTTC.